The 8 T cell receptor beta chains below all came from one sample that was sequenced in a study of Graves' ophthalmopathy and Graves' hyperthyroidism. Researchers took RNA transcripts and amplified TCR beta CDR3 regions from them. RT-PCR in the first round used HTBI primers; a second-round multiplex PCR followed. One entry per CDR3 protein results from TCRdb running MiXCR on the multiplex PCR reads. Seen here are some 1.1 million distinct CDR3 sequences, about 36% observed once, and the top ten hold 11%. Sequencing was performed on peripheral blood or thyroid tissue (not recorded which). Source of these receptors: an adult man with Graves' hyperthyroidism.

CDR3 loop: CSVERRGNQPQHF. Here the CDR3 DNA reads TGCAGCGTTGAACGACGGGGCAATCAGCCCCAGCATTTT. The chain is built from TRBV29-1 and TRBJ1-5; D is ambiguous. The germline gives CDR1 SQVTM, CDR2 ANQGSEA. Trimming took 2 bases from V and 2 from J, leaving 7 bases between them. The CDR3 is made up of 13 amino acids.

The rearrangement joins TRBV7-2 to TRBJ2-2; the D is unclear. The V end was cut by 5 bases, the J end by 9 bases, with 7 bases between. The CDR3 has 11 amino acids. The germline CDR1 and CDR2 sequences are SGHTA and FQGNSA. The CDR3 spells CASSALRELFF. CDR3 sequence (DNA): TGTGCCAGCAGCGCATTACGGGAGCTGTTTTTT. The variable domain in full, with the rest retrieved from reference TRBV7-2 and TRBJ2-2, is GAGVSQSPSNKVTEKGKDVELRCDPISGHTALYWYRQSLGQGLEFLIYFQGNSAPDKSGLPSDRFSAERTGGSVSTLTIQRTQQEDSAVYLCASSALRELFFGEGSRLTVL.

This clonotype was found a few times. The chain joins TRBV11-2 to TRBJ2-3; TRBD2 agrees at 8 bases. This CDR3 contains 15 residues. The V and J ends lost 4 bases and 4 bases, in that order; junction bases with no gene match: 7. Germline V lookup: CDR1 SGHAT, CDR2 FQNNGV. CDR3 protein: CASSSVAGRSDTQYF. The CDR3 DNA is TGTGCCAGCAGCTCAGTAGCGGGGCGGTCAGATACGCAGTATTTT.

In this sample, this clonotype turned up a few times. The chain links TRBV20-1 to TRBJ2-5, with D perhaps being TRBD1 or TRBD2 (5 bases each). From germline, CDR1 is DFQATT and CDR2 SNEGSKA (reference sequence). The CDR3 has 14 residues. V was cut by 6 bases and J by 5 bases, with 19 bases left in between. CDR3 amino acids: CSAPLPGPLETQYF. The CDR3 DNA sequence: TGCAGTGCCCCCCTCCCGGGGCCCTTGGAGACCCAGTACTTC.

V and J are TRBV25-1 and TRBJ2-7; 8 bases agree with TRBD1. From germline, CDR1 is MGHDK and CDR2 SYGVNS. This CDR3 is 16 amino acids long. J gave up 7 bases and V 3 bases, and 14 bases lay outside the gene matches. CDR3 sequence: CASSETNRGWPAEQYF. The DNA of the CDR3 is TGTGCCAGCAGTGAGACCAACAGGGGGTGGCCGGCGGAGCAGTACTTC.

Comments on this clonotype: Given a much more abundant clone one base away, this may be a read error. J is TRBJ1-2 and V is TRBV7-2; D remains ambiguous. CDR3 length equals 13 residues. CDR1 and CDR2 from the germline V gene are SGHTA and FQGNSA. Trimming stripped 3 bases from V and 3 bases from J, with 8 bases between. This CDR3 reads CASSFDLYYGYTF. The CDR3 DNA reads as TGTGCCAGCAGCTTTGACCTGTACTATGGCTACACCTTC.

On this clonotype: This could be a read error, since a much larger clone is one nucleotide away. Here the CDR3 reads CSALDSHETSEKLFF. CDR3 bases: TGCAGTGCTTTGGACAGTCACGAAACTAGTGAAAAACTGTTTTTT. V and J are TRBV20-1 and TRBJ1-4, with D perhaps matching TRBD1 (6 bases). Germline V gives CDR1 DFQATT, CDR2 SNEGSKA (reference sequence). This CDR3 contains 15 residues.

This clonotype was observed at least ten times. The rearrangement uses TRBV14 and TRBJ2-5; the match to TRBD1 covers 11 bases. V trimming: 4 bases; J trimming: 5 bases; junction bases outside the gene matches: 6. In germline, CDR1 is SGHDN, CDR2 FVKESK. This CDR3 region has 15 residues. The CDR3 spells CASSRVDRGRETQYF. In nucleotides, the CDR3 is TGTGCCAGCAGCCGAGTGGACAGGGGGCGTGAGACCCAGTACTTC.